A single sample gave rise to the 15 T cell receptor beta chains below, sequenced in a study of tumor and adjacent non-tumor tissue in lung cancer. This sample's RNA came from whole unsorted tissue. The library came from three nested PCR rounds adapted from ARM-PCR protocols. TCRdb processed the multiplex PCR reads anew with MiXCR; each CDR3 protein has one entry. In the table there are about 110,000 distinct CDR3 sequences, about 75% of which are singletons. The material sequenced was lung tumor tissue. These receptor sequences come from an older woman with non-small cell lung cancer.

The chain has TRBV6-2 or TRBV6-3 and TRBJ2-3; 10 bases align to TRBD2. The CDR3 length is 16 residues. Trimming cost V 7 bases and J 8 bases; bases outside gene matches: 15. CDR1 and CDR2 (germline): MNHEY, SVGEGT. In nucleotides, the CDR3 is TGTGCCAGCACCTTTGATAGCGGGGGGTACACTGGTACGCAGTATTTT. Amino acids: CASTFDSGGYTGTQYF.

For this clonotype: The junction differs from germline at one of its ends, possibly a read error. This chain links TRBV4-1 with TRBJ2-5; D is unclear. This CDR3 has 15 residues. In germline, CDR1 is MGHRA, CDR2 YSYEKL. The CDR3 region is CARSQVGRSQETQYF. The CDR3 DNA reads TGCGCCAGGAGCCAAGTGGGAAGAAGCCAAGAGACCCAGTACTTC.

With respect to this clonotype: The junction differs from germline at one of its ends, possibly a read error. The chain carries TRBV6-2 or TRBV6-3 and TRBJ1-2; the D is unclear. The CDR3 totals 13 residues. Germline CDR1 MNHEY, CDR2 SVGEGT. The CDR3 bases are TGTGCCAGCAGAGAATTGGGGTATGGTGGCTATACCTTC. This codes for CASRELGYGGYTF.

On this clonotype: A read error may produce the germline difference seen at one junction end. The rearrangement links TRBV20-1 to TRBJ2-1; D gene unclear. Germline lookup yields CDR1 DFQATT and CDR2 SNEGSKA (reference sequence). There are 16 residues in the CDR3. CDR3 nucleotides: TGCAGTGCTAGAGATATCTCCGGGTGGGCCTACAATGAGCAACTCTTC. It encodes CSARDISGWAYNEQLF.

Comment on this clonotype: A junction end diverges from the germline sequence, so it may reflect a read error. This rearrangement joins TRBV20-1 to TRBJ1-5; D possibly corresponds to TRBD1 (6 bases). CDR1 and CDR2 from the germline V gene are DFQATT and SNEGSKA (reference sequence). There are 12 residues in the CDR3. The CDR3 is CCADGGGQPQRF. The CDR3 coding sequence is TGCTGTGCCGACGGGGGGGGCCAGCCCCAGCGTTTT.

The J gene is TRBJ2-5, the V gene TRBV7-2; weak D call: TRBD2 (6 bases). CDR3 length: 15 residues. Between the trimmed V and J ends, which lost 1 base and 2 bases, there was a span of 11 bases. Per the germline V gene, CDR1 is SGHTA and CDR2 is FQGNSA. Here the CDR3 reads CASSLGGAGQETQYF. The DNA for the CDR3 is TGTGCCAGCAGCTTAGGCGGTGCGGGGCAAGAGACCCAGTACTTC. Full variable domain (outside the CDR3, taken from reference TRBV7-2 and TRBJ2-5): GAGVSQSPSNKVTEKGKDVELRCDPISGHTALYWYRQSLGQGLEFLIYFQGNSAPDKSGLPSDRFSAERTGGSVSTLTIQRTQQEDSAVYLCASSLGGAGQETQYFGPGTRLLVL.

Remarks on this clonotype: One base away lies a much larger clone, so this may be a sequencing read error. The chain is built from TRBV5-6 and TRBJ1-5, with 8 positions matching TRBD1. CDR1 is SGHDT, CDR2 YYEEEE, per germline. The CDR3 is made up of 19 amino acids. The CDR3 loop is CASSSRRTGRSLSNRPQHF. CDR3 nucleotides: TGTGCCAGCAGCTCACGGAGGACAGGGCGTTCCCTTAGCAATCGGCCCCAGCATTTT.

This clonotype came up a few times. The chain recombines TRBV5-1 with TRBJ2-7; the D is unclear. This CDR3 region has 14 residues. Germline loops: CDR1 SGHRS, CDR2 YFSETQ. The V end lost 4 bases, the J end lost 3 bases, and 14 bases lay between the germline ends. This chain's CDR3 is CASSPAEGIYEQYF. The CDR3 DNA is TGCGCCAGCAGCCCCGCCGAAGGTATCTACGAGCAGTACTTC.

On this clonotype itself: This may stem from a read error, because a much larger clone lies one nucleotide away. This chain joins TRBV20-1 and TRBJ1-5; D not resolved. CDR3 length: 13 residues. CDR1 is DFQATT, CDR2 SNEGSKA, per germline (reference sequence). The CDR3 DNA is TGCAGTGTGGACCGGGAGGGCAATCAGCTCCAGCATTTT. This encodes CSVDREGNQLQHF.

The table lists this clonotype with a count of one. A clone one base away is much larger, so this may be a read error. The chain employs TRBV5-4 and TRBJ2-1; 9 nucleotides line up with TRBD1. The CDR3 contains 16 residues. Germline assignment: CDR1 SGHNT and CDR2 YYREEE (reference sequence). V was clipped by 4 bases and J by 7 bases; unmatched bases: 12. The CDR3 protein is CASSQTWTGDWNEQFF. For the CDR3, the DNA is TGTGCCAGCAGCCAGACCTGGACAGGGGATTGGAATGAGCAGTTCTTC.

A remark on this clonotype: The junction shows a germline mismatch at one end, possibly a read error. This chain connects TRBV4-1 to TRBJ1-5; D not certain. Per germline, CDR1 MGHRA and CDR2 YSYEKL. The CDR3 runs 17 residues. CDR3 sequence reads: CASIQEASGFTSQPQHF. CDR3 in DNA: TGCGCCAGCATCCAAGAAGCGAGTGGGTTTACGAGTCAGCCCCAGCATTTT.

Of note for this clonotype: An end of the junction differs from the germline gene, which may be a read error. The gene calls are TRBV5-1 and TRBJ2-2, with 7 bases identical to TRBD2. Germline V gene sequence: CDR1 SGHRS, CDR2 YFSETQ. The CDR3 covers 18 residues. CDR3 in DNA: TGCGCCAGCAGCCTCCCAGTGGAACTAGCGATGAACACCTGGGAGCTGTTTTTT. It encodes CASSLPVELAMNTWELFF.

This rearrangement joins TRBV29-1 to TRBJ1-4, with 9 nucleotides matching TRBD1. The CDR3 length is 13 residues. Germline V gene data show CDR1 as SQVTM and CDR2 as ANQGSEA. This CDR3 is CSVVDRGYEKLFF. Written as DNA, the CDR3 is TGCAGTGTGGTGGACAGGGGATATGAAAAACTGTTTTTT.

Note on this clonotype: A read error may explain this, as a much larger clone is one base away. CDR3 nucleotide sequence: TGTGCCAGCAGCCCGACTAGCGGGAGGGCCGATGAGCAGTTCTTC. It encodes CASSPTSGRADEQFF. V usage is TRBV6-1 and J usage is TRBJ2-1; 14 nucleotides match TRBD2. V trimming: 6 bases; J trimming: 8 bases; junction bases outside the gene matches: 6. The CDR3 has 15 residues. Per the germline V gene, CDR1 is MNHNS and CDR2 is SASEGT.

Points on this clonotype: Relative to the germline gene, one junction end is altered; a read error may explain this. V usage is TRBV4-3 and J usage is TRBJ2-1, with TRBD1 matching over 9 bases. The germline V gene has CDR1 LGHNA and CDR2 YSLEER. This CDR3 is built from 16 residues. CDR3 region: CASSHLPGTGTNKQFF. The CDR3 coding sequence is TGCGCCAGCAGCCACCTGCCTGGGACAGGGACCAATAAGCAGTTCTTC.